This note documents a single T cell receptor (beta chain) sequence. Its specificity is unknown. In TCRdb, the 5' RACE reads were re-called with MiXCR into one record per CDR3 protein. The sample has over 5,500 distinct CDR3 sequences; 58% are singletons. Germline CDR1 SGHTA, CDR2 FQGTGA. The ends were cut back, 5 bases at V and 10 bases at J, with 17 bases in the middle. The length of the CDR3 is 13 residues. This entry belongs to a study of T-cell memory formation after mild COVID-19. Points from the study as a whole: Some clones that responded turned up in pre-infection memory, which suggests that cross-reactive memory joined in. Day 15 to 85 contractors were CD4/CD8 balanced; later expanders leaned CD4+.

This sequence joins TRBV7-3 and TRBJ1-1; TRBD1 might be the D (6 bases). The TCR was taken from an adult who had mild COVID-19 (a few samples of this study predate the infection). Cell type and time point are not known. The source material was PBMCs or a T cell subset sorted from them (not recorded which). This chain's CDR3 is CASSLLGGRRAFF. DNA for the CDR3: TGTGCCAGCAGCCTCCTCGGGGGGCGAAGAGCTTTCTTT.